These 24 T cell receptor beta chains were sequenced from one sample in a study of T cell changes during pregnancy in multiple sclerosis. Method: immunoSEQ multiplex PCR; TCRdb's copy keeps in-frame clones and lacks some. The sample shows 20,000 to 30,000 clones, 85% to 90% of them seen only once. Sequenced here: CD8+ T cells from peripheral blood mononuclear cells, sampled in the second trimester of pregnancy. The receptors shown here come from a female donor with multiple sclerosis, enrolled in a pregnancy study.

This clone was recorded once. The CDR3 DNA reads as TGTGCCAGCAGTGAAATGTACCTACAGTACTTC. Its protein is CASSEMYLQYF. The chain uses TRBV6-1 and TRBJ2-7; D is uncertain. Germline assignment: CDR1 MNHNS and CDR2 SASEGT. The CDR3 spans 11 residues. Trimming pared 2 bases from V and 10 bases from J, leaving 9 bases between.

For the CDR3, the DNA is TGTGCCAGCAGCTCCATAGCGGGAGCGAATGAGCAGTTCTTC. The encoded protein is CASSSIAGANEQFF. The rearrangement joins TRBV7-9 to TRBJ2-1; 9 bases agree with TRBD2. The trim removed 4 bases at V and 7 bases at J, leaving 5 bases unmatched. Germline V CDR1 and CDR2: SEHNR, FQNEAQ (reference sequence). The CDR3 extends over 14 amino acids. The entire variable domain, with the rest obtained from reference TRBV7-9 and TRBJ2-1, is as follows: DTGVSQNPRHKITKRGQNVTFRCDPISEHNRLYWYRQTLGQGPEFLTYFQNEAQLEKSRLLSDRFSAERPKGSFSTLEIQRTEQGDSAMYLCASSSIAGANEQFFGPGTRLTVL.

Of note for this clone: Other DNA sequences of this sample code for an identical CDR3. The V and J genes are TRBV29-1 and TRBJ2-5; D might be TRBD2 (6 bases). With 4 bases removed from V and 3 bases from J, the gap between germline ends came to 9 bases. The V gene's germline CDR1 is SQVTM and CDR2 ANQGSEA. There are 12 residues in the CDR3. CDR3 nucleotide sequence: TGCAGCGTTGTTGGGGAGGAAGAGACCCAGTACTTC. It is translated as CSVVGEEETQYF.

The V call is TRBV19, the J call TRBJ2-3, with D possibly being TRBD2 (5 bases). The CDR3 loop spans 13 amino acids. Germline loops: CDR1 LNHDA, CDR2 SQIVND (reference sequence). V dropped 6 bases and J dropped 5 bases, with 12 bases sitting between them. This chain's CDR3 is CASRDNRGDTQYF. Written as DNA, the CDR3 is TGTGCCAGTAGGGATAACCGGGGAGATACGCAGTATTTT.

The count of this clone is one. The V and J genes are TRBV28 and TRBJ2-7; tentative D call: TRBD2 (6 bases). The CDR3 has 15 amino acids. Germline-derived CDR1 and CDR2 are MDHEN and SYDVKM. V lost 1 base to trimming and J lost 1 base, with 11 bases between them. CDR3 DNA: TGTGCCAGCAGTTTATTCCGGGACTCTTCCTACGAGCAGTACTTC. Amino acids: CASSLFRDSSYEQYF.

CDR3 residues: CASSLSPGTDTQYF. The CDR3 coding sequence is TGTGCCAGCAGTTTATCCCCGGGCACAGATACGCAGTATTTT. The rearrangement links TRBV27 to TRBJ2-3; D is uncertain. Trimming removed 0 bases from V and 1 base from J, with 5 bases in between. The germline gives CDR1 MNHEY, CDR2 SMNVEV (reference sequence). This CDR3 region has 14 residues.

This clone appeared a few times. J is TRBJ2-7 and V is TRBV29-1, with 8 nucleotides matching TRBD2. The CDR3 is made up of 15 amino acids. V lost 1 base and J lost 7; bases outside the gene matches: 12. Germline CDR1 reads SQVTM; CDR2 reads ANQGSEA. The CDR3 DNA sequence: TGCAGCGTTGAAGGCGGGCTTAGCGGGATACGTGAGCAGTACTTC. Translation gives CSVEGGLSGIREQYF.

This clone was counted between two and nine times. V usage is TRBV30 and J usage is TRBJ2-6; D not certain. V shed 1 base and J shed 1 base, with 5 bases lying between them. The germline CDR1 and CDR2 sequences are GTSNPN and SVGIG (reference sequence). The CDR3 sequence is 14 residues long. CDR3 amino acids: CAWSDKSGANVLTF. The CDR3 DNA sequence: TGTGCCTGGAGTGACAAGTCTGGGGCCAACGTCCTGACTTTC.

As DNA, the CDR3 is TGCGCCAGCAGCGAATGGGCCTCTGGGGGGTCCTACGAGCAGTACTTC. This sequence encodes CASSEWASGGSYEQYF. The V gene is TRBV4-1, the J gene TRBJ2-7, with D possibly matching TRBD2 (6 bases). The germline V gene encodes CDR1 MGHRA and CDR2 YSYEKL. The CDR3 sequence is 16 residues long. V was cut by 5 bases and J by 1 base, with 18 bases left in between.

J is TRBJ2-5 and V is TRBV9; 8 positions agree with TRBD1. The germline V gene encodes CDR1 SGDLS and CDR2 YYNGEE. Trimming cost V 4 bases and J 5 bases; bases outside gene matches: 13. The CDR3 runs 16 residues. CDR3 loop: CASSSHQQGARETQYF. CDR3 sequence (DNA): TGTGCCAGCAGCTCTCACCAGCAGGGGGCGCGGGAGACCCAGTACTTC.

The chain carries TRBV27 and TRBJ1-1, with 7 bases lining up with TRBD1. V was clipped by 7 bases and J by 0 bases; unmatched bases: 11. The CDR3 covers 16 residues. CDR1 is MNHEY, CDR2 SMNVEV, per germline (reference sequence). CDR3 sequence: CASTRGRGNLNTEAFF. The CDR3 DNA is TGTGCCAGCACCCGGGGCAGGGGGAATTTGAACACTGAAGCTTTCTTT.

The J gene is TRBJ2-5, the V gene TRBV4-1; TRBD1 might be the D (5 bases). Deletions cut 0 bases from V and 4 bases from J, with 12 bases between. Germline lookup yields CDR1 MGHRA and CDR2 YSYEKL. The length of the CDR3 is 15 residues. The CDR3 sequence: CASSQDQNRPETQYF. The CDR3 nucleotides read TGCGCCAGCAGCCAAGATCAGAACAGGCCAGAGACCCAGTACTTC.

This rearrangement joins TRBV7-9 to TRBJ1-1, with D uncertain. The germline V gene encodes CDR1 SEHNR and CDR2 FQNEAQ (reference sequence). The V end lost 7 bases, the J end lost 11 bases, and 20 bases lay between the germline ends. The CDR3 is made up of 13 amino acids. CDR3 bases: TGTGCCAGCACTTTAGGCCAGGATGGTCGGGCTTTCTTT. As protein: CASTLGQDGRAFF.

This chain connects TRBV7-9 to TRBJ1-5; D may be TRBD1 (6 bases). V gave up 2 bases and J gave up 3 bases, with 8 bases separating them. The CDR3 runs 14 residues. From germline, CDR1 is SEHNR and CDR2 FQNEAQ (reference sequence). The CDR3 protein is CASSLTGLNQPQHF. In DNA form, the CDR3 reads TGTGCCAGCAGCTTAACAGGGCTCAATCAGCCCCAGCATTTT. The variable domain in full, with the rest retrieved from reference TRBV7-9 and TRBJ1-5, is DTGVSQNPRHKITKRGQNVTFRCDPISEHNRLYWYRQTLGQGPEFLTYFQNEAQLEKSRLLSDRFSAERPKGSFSTLEIQRTEQGDSAMYLCASSLTGLNQPQHFGDGTRLSIL.

This chain connects TRBV7-9 to TRBJ1-1; 9 bases line up with TRBD1. Germline CDR1 reads SEHNR; CDR2 reads FQNEAQ (reference sequence). CDR3 length: 15 amino acids. V shed 6 bases and J 0 bases; nucleotides not matched to a gene: 5. The CDR3 region has the DNA TGTGCCAGCAGGACAGGGGGGGGGATGAACACTGAAGCTTTCTTT. This encodes CASRTGGGMNTEAFF.

V and J are TRBV6-5 and TRBJ2-3; 9 nucleotides align to TRBD2. Germline assignment: CDR1 MNHEY and CDR2 SVGAGI. Unmatched junction bases numbered 7, after V lost 4 bases and J lost 2 bases. This CDR3 region has 16 residues. DNA of the CDR3: TGTGCCAGCAGTTCCGGACTAGCGCCTTACACAGATACGCAGTATTTT. This gives the protein CASSSGLAPYTDTQYF.

The chain combines TRBV11-1 with TRBJ2-7; no firm D call. Trimming pared 7 bases from V and 2 bases from J, leaving 12 bases between. The CDR3 spans 13 residues. CDR1 and CDR2 (germline): SGHAT, FQDESV (reference sequence). CDR3 residues: CASTKSGAYEQYF. The CDR3 region has the DNA TGTGCCAGCACCAAATCGGGTGCCTACGAGCAGTACTTC.

For this clone: One end of the junction does not line up with germline, which may come from a read error. The chain combines TRBV7-7 with TRBJ2-7, with 9 bases matching TRBD2. CDR1 is SSHAT, CDR2 FNYEAQ, per germline (reference sequence). This CDR3 region has 13 residues. The CDR3 here is CASSLAGAYEQYF. The DNA of the CDR3 is TGTGCTAGCAGCTTAGCGGGGGCTTACGAGCAGTACTTC.

V and J are TRBV7-8 and TRBJ2-5; perhaps TRBD1 as D (5 bases). Germline CDR1 is SGHVS and CDR2 is FQNEAQ. V dropped 1 base and J dropped 5 bases, with 14 bases sitting between them. The CDR3 consists of 15 residues. CDR3 nucleotide sequence: TGTGCCAGCAGCTTAGTAGTAGGGGTTTATGAGACCCAGTACTTC. Encoded protein: CASSLVVGVYETQYF.

Here the CDR3 reads CASSRAGGTYTQYF. DNA of the CDR3: TGTGCCAGCAGTAGGGCGGGAGGGACGTATACGCAGTATTTT. The chain has TRBV6-5 and TRBJ2-3, with TRBD2 matching over 9 bases. The trim removed 5 bases at V and 7 bases at J, leaving 7 bases unmatched. The CDR3 is made up of 14 amino acids. Germline V gene sequence: CDR1 MNHEY, CDR2 SVGAGI.

Only one count was recorded for this clone. The chain carries TRBV27 and TRBJ2-1; D is undetermined. The germline gives CDR1 MNHEY, CDR2 SMNVEV (reference sequence). Trimming took 5 bases from V and 7 from J, leaving 9 bases between them. The CDR3 runs to 12 residues. DNA of the CDR3: TGTGCCAGCAGTCCATCTAAAAATGAGCAGTTCTTC. This translates into CASSPSKNEQFF.

The chain links TRBV7-9 to TRBJ2-7, with TRBD1 identical over 7 bases. CDR1 and CDR2 from the germline V gene are SEHNR and FQNEAQ (reference sequence). With 4 bases clipped from V and 3 bases from J, the junction kept 9 bases outside the gene matches. The CDR3 spans 15 residues. The CDR3 here is CASSSRTGTDYEQYF. Written as DNA, the CDR3 is TGTGCCAGCAGCTCACGGACAGGCACGGACTACGAGCAGTACTTC.

The chain employs TRBV4-2 and TRBJ2-7; possibly TRBD2 for D (5 bases). Germline V gives CDR1 LGHNA, CDR2 YNFKEQ. Trimming removed 0 bases from V and 6 bases from J, with 9 bases in between. This CDR3 has 13 residues. The CDR3 protein is CASSQEVLGEQYF. CDR3 nucleotides: TGTGCCAGCAGCCAAGAGGTACTAGGCGAGCAGTACTTC.

The chain joins TRBV18 to TRBJ2-7, with D perhaps TRBD1 (5 bases). V was trimmed by 1 base and J by 5 bases, leaving 12 bases between them. Germline lookup yields CDR1 KGHSH and CDR2 LQKENI. The CDR3 extends over 14 amino acids. The CDR3 DNA reads as TGTGCCAGCTCACCACGCTGGGCAGGGCACGAGCAGTACTTC. Protein: CASSPRWAGHEQYF. The entire variable domain, with the rest obtained from reference TRBV18 and TRBJ2-7, is as follows: NAGVMQNPRHLVRRRGQEARLRCSPMKGHSHVYWYRQLPEEGLKFMVYLQKENIIDESGMPKERFSAEFPKEGPSILRIQQVVRGDSAAYFCASSPRWAGHEQYFGPGTRLTVT.